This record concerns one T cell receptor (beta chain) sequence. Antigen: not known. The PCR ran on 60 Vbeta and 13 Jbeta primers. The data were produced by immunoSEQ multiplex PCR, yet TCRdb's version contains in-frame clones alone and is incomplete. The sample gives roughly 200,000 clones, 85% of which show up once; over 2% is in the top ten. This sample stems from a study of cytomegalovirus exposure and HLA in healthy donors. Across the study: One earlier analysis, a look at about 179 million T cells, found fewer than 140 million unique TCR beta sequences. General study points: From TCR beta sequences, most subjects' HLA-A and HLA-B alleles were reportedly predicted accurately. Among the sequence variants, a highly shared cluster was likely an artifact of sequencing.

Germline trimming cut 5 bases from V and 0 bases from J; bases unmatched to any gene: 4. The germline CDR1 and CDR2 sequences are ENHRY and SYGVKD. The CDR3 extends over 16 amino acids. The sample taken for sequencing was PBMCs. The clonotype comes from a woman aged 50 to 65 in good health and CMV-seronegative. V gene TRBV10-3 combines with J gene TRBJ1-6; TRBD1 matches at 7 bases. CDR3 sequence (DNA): TGTGCCATCAGTCCAGGGGGAAGCTCCTATAATTCACCCCTCCACTTT. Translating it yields CAISPGGSSYNSPLHF.